The 8 T cell receptor beta chains listed next were all sequenced from one sample in a study of T cell responses to AZD1222 COVID-19 vaccine. Generated by immunoSEQ multiplex PCR, the TCRdb table keeps only in-frame clones and is missing some. The sample includes 120,000 to 150,000 clones, more than 85% seen only once; the top ten take approximately 5.3%. The sample in question was peripheral blood, obtained on day 0 of AZD1222 vaccination. The receptors were sampled from an adult in good health.

The chain combines TRBV7-9 with TRBJ2-5, with D maybe TRBD1 (6 bases). The V and J ends lost 5 bases and 2 bases respectively, with 12 bases between them. The CDR3 is made up of 14 amino acids. Germline V gene data show CDR1 as SEHNR and CDR2 as FQNEAQ (reference sequence). CDR3 sequence: CASSRRTDQETQYF. The CDR3 DNA reads TGTGCCAGCAGCCGAAGGACAGATCAAGAGACCCAGTACTTC.

The V gene is TRBV5-4, the J gene TRBJ1-1; D unclear. CDR3 length: 13 amino acids. CDR1 SGHNT and CDR2 YYREEE come from the germline V gene (reference sequence). Trimming cost V 6 bases and J 1 base, with 10 bases left between them. CDR3 bases: TGTGCCAGCACCACGCAAGGGAACACTGAAGCTTTCTTT. Protein product: CASTTQGNTEAFF.

The chain uses TRBV4-3 and TRBJ2-2; no reliable D call. CDR3 size: 13 residues. Germline loops: CDR1 LGHNA, CDR2 YSLEER. V dropped 0 bases and J dropped 7 bases, with 6 bases sitting between them. For the CDR3, the DNA is TGCGCCAGCAGCCAAGAGTCGGTCGGGGAGCTGTTTTTT. Translated: CASSQESVGELFF.

This chain joins TRBV6-5 and TRBJ1-5; D perhaps matches TRBD1 (5 bases). Germline V lookup: CDR1 MNHEY, CDR2 SVGAGI. Trimming cost V 4 bases and J 0 bases, with 7 bases left between them. This CDR3 spans 14 amino acids. CDR3 nucleotides: TGTGCCAGCAGTTCTAGGGGTAGCAATCAGCCCCAGCATTTT. Translating gives CASSSRGSNQPQHF.

V gene TRBV6-5 combines with J gene TRBJ1-1; D gene unclear. The germline gives CDR1 MNHEY, CDR2 SVGAGI. CDR3 length: 14 residues. Trimming took off 7 bases at V and 1 base at J, with 13 bases between the two ends. The DNA for the CDR3 is TGTGCCAGCACCTTGGACGGAACGAACACTGAAGCTTTCTTT. This gives the protein CASTLDGTNTEAFF.

J is TRBJ1-2 and V is TRBV5-8; tentatively, D is TRBD1 (5 bases). This CDR3 contains 13 residues. Trimming took off 0 bases at V and 7 bases at J, with 10 bases between the two ends. The germline V gene has CDR1 SGHTS and CDR2 YDEGEE. The DNA of the CDR3 is TGTGCCAGCAGCTTGGAACCCAGGGTTGGCTACACCTTC. It yields the protein CASSLEPRVGYTF.

The rearrangement links TRBV11-1 to TRBJ2-1, with 12 bases lining up with TRBD2. In germline, CDR1 is SGHAT, CDR2 FQDESV (reference sequence). Trimming removed 5 bases from V and 8 bases from J; junction bases left unmatched: 10. This CDR3 is 16 amino acids long. The CDR3 region has the DNA TGTGCCAGCAGCCCCCCCACGACTAGCGGGAGTCATGAGCAGTTCTTC. Its translation is CASSPPTTSGSHEQFF.

This clone has only one observation. The rearrangement uses TRBV27 and TRBJ2-3, with D uncertain. The ends were cut back, 6 bases at V and 8 bases at J, with 15 bases in the middle. Per germline, CDR1 MNHEY and CDR2 SMNVEV (reference sequence). The CDR3 totals 13 residues. CDR3 coding DNA: TGTGCCAGCAGCCTAAGCGTGGCAGGTACGCAGTATTTT. Residues: CASSLSVAGTQYF.